What follows is one T cell receptor beta chain and its context. Profiling relied on immunoSEQ multiplex PCR, and the TCRdb table lists in-frame clones only, not all of them. The table includes about 49,000 clones, 80% to 95% detected once. These data belong to a study of technical replicates of blood from a few donors. CDR3 length: 14 amino acids. Germline V CDR1 and CDR2: LNHNV, YYDKDF (reference sequence). V lost 1 base, J lost 8 bases, and 11 bases lay in between. Sequencing was done on a sample of PBMCs. The chain has TRBV15 and TRBJ1-4; TRBD1 is a possible D gene (5 bases). The receptor was isolated from a human donor in good health. Some clones in this sample may be carry-over from other donors' samples. The CDR3 reads CATSRGRAVEKLFF. The CDR3 DNA reads as TGTGCCACCAGCAGAGGCAGGGCCGTGGAAAAACTGTTTTTT.